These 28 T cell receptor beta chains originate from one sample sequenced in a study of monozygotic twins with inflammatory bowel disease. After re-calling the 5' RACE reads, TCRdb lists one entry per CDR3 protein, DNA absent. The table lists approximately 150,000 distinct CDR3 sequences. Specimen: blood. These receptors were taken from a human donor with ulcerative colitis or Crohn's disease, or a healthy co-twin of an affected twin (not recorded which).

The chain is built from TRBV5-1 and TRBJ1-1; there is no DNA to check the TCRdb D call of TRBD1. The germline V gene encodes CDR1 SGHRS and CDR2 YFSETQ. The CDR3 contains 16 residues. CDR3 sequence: CASRIRQNEMNTEAFF.

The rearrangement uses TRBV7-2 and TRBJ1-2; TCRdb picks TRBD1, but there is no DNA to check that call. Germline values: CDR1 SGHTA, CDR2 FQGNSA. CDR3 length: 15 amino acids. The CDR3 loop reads CASSSAGTANYGYTF.

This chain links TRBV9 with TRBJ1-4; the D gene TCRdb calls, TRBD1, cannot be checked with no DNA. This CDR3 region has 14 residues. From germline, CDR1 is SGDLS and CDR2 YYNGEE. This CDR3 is CASSAGPVTEKLFF.

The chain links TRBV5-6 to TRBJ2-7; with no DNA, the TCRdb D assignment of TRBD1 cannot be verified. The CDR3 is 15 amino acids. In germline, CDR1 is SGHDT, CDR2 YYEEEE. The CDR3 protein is CASSFFGQGNYEQYF.

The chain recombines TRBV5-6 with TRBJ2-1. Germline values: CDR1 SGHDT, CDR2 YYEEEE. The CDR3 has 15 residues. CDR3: CASSFWAANYNEQFF.

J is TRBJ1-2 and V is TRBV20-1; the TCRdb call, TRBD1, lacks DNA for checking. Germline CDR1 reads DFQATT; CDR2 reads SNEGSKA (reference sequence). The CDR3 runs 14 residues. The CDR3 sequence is CSARTDQGEYGYTF.

CDR3 region: CASTLDPARGDTEAFF. This chain connects TRBV7-9 to TRBJ1-1; TCRdb indicates TRBD1, and absent DNA this call remains unverified. The germline V gene encodes CDR1 SEHNR and CDR2 FQNEAQ (reference sequence). This CDR3 is 16 amino acids long.

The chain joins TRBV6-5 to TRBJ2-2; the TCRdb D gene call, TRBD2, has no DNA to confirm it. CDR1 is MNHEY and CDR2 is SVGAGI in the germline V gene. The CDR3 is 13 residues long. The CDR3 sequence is CAASGRDGGELFF.

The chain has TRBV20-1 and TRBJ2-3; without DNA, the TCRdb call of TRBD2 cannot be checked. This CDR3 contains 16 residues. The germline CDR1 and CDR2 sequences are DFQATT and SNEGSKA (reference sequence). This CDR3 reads CSAGYGTSGLTDTQYF.

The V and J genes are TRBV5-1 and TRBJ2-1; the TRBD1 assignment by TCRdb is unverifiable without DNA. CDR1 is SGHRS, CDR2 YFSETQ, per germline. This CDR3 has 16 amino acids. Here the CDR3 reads CASRDPRGGPYNEQFF.

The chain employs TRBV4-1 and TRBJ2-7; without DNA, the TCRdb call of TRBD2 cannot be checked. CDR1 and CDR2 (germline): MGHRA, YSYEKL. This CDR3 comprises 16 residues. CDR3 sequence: CASSQDTNSGPSRQYF.

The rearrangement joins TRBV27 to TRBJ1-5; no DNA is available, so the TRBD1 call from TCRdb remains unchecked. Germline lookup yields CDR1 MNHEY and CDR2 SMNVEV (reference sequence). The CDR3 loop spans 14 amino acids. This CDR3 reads CASRQGKGGQPQHF.

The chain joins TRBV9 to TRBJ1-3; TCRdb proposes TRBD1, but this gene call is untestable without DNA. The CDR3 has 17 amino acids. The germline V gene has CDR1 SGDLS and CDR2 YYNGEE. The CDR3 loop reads CASSVTPEKGPGNTIYF. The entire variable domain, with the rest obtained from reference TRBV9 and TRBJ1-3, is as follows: DSGVTQTPKHLITATGQRVTLRCSPRSGDLSVYWYQQSLDQGLQFLIQYYNGEERAKGNILERFSAQQFPDLHSELNLSSLELGDSALYFCASSVTPEKGPGNTIYFGEGSWLTVV.

The CDR3 is CAISERGVSDTQYF. This chain connects TRBV10-3 to TRBJ2-3; TCRdb lists TRBD1, though no DNA is available to test this call. The germline V gene encodes CDR1 ENHRY and CDR2 SYGVKD. This CDR3 spans 14 amino acids.

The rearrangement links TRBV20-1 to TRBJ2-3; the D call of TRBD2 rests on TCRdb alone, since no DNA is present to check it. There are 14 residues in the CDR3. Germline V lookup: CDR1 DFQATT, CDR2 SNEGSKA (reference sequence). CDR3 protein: CSARDLGGVDTQYF.

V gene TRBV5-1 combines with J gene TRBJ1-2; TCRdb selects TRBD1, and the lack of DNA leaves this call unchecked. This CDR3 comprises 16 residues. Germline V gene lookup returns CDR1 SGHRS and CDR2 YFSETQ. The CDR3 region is CASSLASGRGNYGYTF.

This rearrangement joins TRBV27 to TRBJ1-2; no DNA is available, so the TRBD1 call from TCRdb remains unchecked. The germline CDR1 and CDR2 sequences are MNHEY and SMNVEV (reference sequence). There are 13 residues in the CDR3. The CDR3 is CASSSRTGYGYTF.

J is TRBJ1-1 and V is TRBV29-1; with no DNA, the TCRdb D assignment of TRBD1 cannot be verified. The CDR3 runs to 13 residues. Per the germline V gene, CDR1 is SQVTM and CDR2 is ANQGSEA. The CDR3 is CSVSGRMNTEAFF.

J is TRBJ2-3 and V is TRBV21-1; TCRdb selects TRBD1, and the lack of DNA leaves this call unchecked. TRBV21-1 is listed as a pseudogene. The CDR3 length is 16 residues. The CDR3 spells CASSTPGPTRTDTQYF.

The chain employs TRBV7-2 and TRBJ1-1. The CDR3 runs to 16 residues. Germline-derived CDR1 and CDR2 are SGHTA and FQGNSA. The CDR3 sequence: CASSLTPLYDSTEAFF.

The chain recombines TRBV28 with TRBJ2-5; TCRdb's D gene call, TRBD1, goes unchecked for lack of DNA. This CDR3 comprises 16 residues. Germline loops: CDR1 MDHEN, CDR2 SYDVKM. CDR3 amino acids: CASSLYPGQGGETQYF.

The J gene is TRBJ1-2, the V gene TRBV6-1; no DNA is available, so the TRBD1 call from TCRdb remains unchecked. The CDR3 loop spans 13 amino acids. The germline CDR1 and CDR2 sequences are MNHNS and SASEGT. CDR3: CAIPAQGSYGYTF.

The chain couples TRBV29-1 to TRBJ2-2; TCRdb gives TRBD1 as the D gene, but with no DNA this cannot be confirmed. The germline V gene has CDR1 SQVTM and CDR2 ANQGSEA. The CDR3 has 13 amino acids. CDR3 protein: CSVGGAITGELFF.

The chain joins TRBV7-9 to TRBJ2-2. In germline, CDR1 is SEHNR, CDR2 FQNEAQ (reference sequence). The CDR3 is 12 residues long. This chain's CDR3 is CASSLEAGELFF.

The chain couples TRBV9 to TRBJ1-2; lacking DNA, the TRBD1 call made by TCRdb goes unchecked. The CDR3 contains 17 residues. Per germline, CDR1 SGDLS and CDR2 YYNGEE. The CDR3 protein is CASSVRYLPGINYGYTF.

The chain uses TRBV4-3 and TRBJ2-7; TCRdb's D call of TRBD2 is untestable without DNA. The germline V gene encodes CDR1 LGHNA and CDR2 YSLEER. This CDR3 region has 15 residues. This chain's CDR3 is CASSVRLAGGYEQYF.

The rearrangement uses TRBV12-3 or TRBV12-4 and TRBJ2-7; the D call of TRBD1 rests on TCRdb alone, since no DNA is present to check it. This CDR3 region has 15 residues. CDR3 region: CASSLAGTPAYEQYF.

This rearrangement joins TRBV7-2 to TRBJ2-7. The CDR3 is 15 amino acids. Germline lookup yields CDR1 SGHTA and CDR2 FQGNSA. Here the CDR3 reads CASSLDVASTYEQYF.